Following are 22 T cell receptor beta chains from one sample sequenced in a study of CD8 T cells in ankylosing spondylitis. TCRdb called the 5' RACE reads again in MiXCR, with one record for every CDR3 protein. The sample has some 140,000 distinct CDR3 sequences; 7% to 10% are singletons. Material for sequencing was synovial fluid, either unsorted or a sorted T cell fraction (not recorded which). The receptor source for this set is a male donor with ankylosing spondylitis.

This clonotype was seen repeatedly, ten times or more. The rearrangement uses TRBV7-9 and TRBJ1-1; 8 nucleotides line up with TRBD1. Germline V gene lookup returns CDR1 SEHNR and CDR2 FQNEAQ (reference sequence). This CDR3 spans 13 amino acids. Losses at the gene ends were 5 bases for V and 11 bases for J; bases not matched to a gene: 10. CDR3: CASSLTDREEAFF. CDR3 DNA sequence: TGTGCCAGCAGCCTGACGGACAGGGAGGAGGCTTTCTTT.

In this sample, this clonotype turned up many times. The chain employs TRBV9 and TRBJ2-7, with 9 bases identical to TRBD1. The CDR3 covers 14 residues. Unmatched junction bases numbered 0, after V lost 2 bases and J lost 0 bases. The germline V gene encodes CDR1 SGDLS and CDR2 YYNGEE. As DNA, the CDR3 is TGTGCCAGCAGCGTGACAGGGGGCTCCTACGAGCAGTACTTC. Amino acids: CASSVTGGSYEQYF.

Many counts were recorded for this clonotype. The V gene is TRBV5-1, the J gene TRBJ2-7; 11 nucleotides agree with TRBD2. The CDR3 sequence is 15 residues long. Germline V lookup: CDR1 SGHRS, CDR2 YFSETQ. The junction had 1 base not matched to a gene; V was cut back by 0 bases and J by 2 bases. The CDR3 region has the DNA TGCGCCAGCAGCTTGGGACTAGCGGGGCCCTACGAGCAGTACTTC. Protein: CASSLGLAGPYEQYF.

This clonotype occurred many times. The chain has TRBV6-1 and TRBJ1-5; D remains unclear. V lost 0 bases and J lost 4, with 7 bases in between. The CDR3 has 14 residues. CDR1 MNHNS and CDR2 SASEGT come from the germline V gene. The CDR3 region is CASSEAWENQPQHF. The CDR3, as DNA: TGTGCCAGCAGTGAAGCGTGGGAGAATCAGCCCCAGCATTTT.

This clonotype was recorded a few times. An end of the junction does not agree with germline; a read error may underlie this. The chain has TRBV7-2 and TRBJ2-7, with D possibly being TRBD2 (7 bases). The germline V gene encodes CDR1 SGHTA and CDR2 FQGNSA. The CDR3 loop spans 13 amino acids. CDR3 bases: TGTGCCAGCAGCTTACAAAGGGGGGGCGAGCCGTACTTC. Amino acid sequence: CASSLQRGGEPYF.

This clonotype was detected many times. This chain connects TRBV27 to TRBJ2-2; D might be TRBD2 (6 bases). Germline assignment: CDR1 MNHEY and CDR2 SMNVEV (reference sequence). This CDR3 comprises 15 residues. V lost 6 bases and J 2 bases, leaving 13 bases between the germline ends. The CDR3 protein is CASSGASVNTGELFF. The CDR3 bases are TGTGCCAGCAGCGGGGCTAGCGTTAACACCGGGGAGCTGTTTTTT.

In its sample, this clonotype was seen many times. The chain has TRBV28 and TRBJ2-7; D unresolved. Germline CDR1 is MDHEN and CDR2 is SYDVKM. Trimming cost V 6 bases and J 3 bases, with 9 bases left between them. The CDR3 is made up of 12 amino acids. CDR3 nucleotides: TGTGCCAGCAGAACGGGTTTCTACGAGCAGTACTTC. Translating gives CASRTGFYEQYF.

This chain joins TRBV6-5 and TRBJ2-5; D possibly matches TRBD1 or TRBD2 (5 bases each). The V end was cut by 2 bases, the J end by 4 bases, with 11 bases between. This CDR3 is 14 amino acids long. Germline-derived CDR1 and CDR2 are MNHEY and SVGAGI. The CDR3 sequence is CASSYLGRAETQYF. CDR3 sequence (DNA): TGTGCCAGCAGTTACCTGGGACGGGCAGAGACCCAGTACTTC.

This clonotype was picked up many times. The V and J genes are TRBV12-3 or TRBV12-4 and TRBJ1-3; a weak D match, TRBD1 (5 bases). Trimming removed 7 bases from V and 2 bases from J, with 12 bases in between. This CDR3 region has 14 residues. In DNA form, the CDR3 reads TGTGCCAGCACTGTATTAGGGGCTGGAAACACCATATATTTT. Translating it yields CASTVLGAGNTIYF.

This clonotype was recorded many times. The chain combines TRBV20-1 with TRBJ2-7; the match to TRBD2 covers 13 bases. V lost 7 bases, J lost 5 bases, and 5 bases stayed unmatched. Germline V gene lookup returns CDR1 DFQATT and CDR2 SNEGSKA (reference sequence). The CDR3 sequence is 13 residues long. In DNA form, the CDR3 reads TGCAGTGGGACTAGCGGGAGTATAAACGAGCAGTACTTC. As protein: CSGTSGSINEQYF.

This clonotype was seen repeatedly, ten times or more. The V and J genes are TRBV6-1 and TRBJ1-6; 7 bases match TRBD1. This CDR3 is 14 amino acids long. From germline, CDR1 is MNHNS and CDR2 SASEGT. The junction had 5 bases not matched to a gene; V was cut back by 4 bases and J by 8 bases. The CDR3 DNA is TGTGCCAGCAGTGTCGACAGGGAGCATTCACCCCTCCACTTT. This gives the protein CASSVDREHSPLHF.

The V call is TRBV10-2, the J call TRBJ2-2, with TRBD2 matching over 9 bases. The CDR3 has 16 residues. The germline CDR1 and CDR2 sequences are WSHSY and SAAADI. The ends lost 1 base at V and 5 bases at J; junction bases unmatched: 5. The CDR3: CASSEWASGNTGELFF. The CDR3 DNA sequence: TGCGCCAGCAGTGAGTGGGCTAGCGGGAATACCGGGGAGCTGTTTTTT.

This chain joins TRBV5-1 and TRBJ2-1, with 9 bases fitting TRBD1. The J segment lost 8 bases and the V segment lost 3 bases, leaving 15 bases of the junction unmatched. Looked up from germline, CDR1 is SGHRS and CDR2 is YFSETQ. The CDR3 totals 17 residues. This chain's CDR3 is CASSSGGGQGGRDEQFF. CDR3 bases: TGCGCCAGCAGCTCCGGAGGGGGACAGGGCGGTCGGGATGAGCAGTTCTTC.

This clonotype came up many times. This chain's CDR3 is CASSLDRGYNEQFF. CDR3 DNA: TGTGCCAGCAGCTTAGACAGGGGGTACAATGAGCAGTTCTTC. The chain is built from TRBV7-9 and TRBJ2-1; TRBD1 aligns across 8 bases. Unmatched junction bases numbered 0, after V lost 1 base and J lost 4 bases. Germline V gene sequence: CDR1 SEHNR, CDR2 FQNEAQ (reference sequence). The CDR3 length is 14 residues.

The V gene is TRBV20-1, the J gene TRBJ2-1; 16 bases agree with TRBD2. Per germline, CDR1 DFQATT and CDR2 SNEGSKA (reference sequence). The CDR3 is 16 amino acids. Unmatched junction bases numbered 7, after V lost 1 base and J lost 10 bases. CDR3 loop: CSARVGTSGGAKEQFF. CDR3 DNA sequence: TGCAGTGCTAGAGTAGGGACTAGCGGGGGGGCCAAAGAGCAGTTCTTC.

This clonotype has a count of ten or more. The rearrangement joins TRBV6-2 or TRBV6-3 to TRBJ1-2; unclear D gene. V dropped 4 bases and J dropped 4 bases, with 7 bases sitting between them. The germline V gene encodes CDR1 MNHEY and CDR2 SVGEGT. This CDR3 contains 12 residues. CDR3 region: CASSWTAYGYTF. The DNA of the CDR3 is TGTGCCAGCAGTTGGACGGCCTATGGCTACACCTTC.

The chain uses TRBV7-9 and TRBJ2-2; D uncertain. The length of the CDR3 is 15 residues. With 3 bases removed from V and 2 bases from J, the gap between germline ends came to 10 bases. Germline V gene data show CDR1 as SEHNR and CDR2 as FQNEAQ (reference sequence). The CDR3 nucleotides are TGTGCCAGCAGCTTTACCGGCGAAAACACCGGGGAGCTGTTTTTT. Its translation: CASSFTGENTGELFF.

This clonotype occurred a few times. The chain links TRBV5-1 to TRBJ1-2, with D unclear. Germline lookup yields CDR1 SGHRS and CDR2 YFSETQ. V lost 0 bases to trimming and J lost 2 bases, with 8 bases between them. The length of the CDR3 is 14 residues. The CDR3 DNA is TGCGCCAGCAGCTTGGATGCAGTAAACTATGGCTACACCTTC. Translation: CASSLDAVNYGYTF.

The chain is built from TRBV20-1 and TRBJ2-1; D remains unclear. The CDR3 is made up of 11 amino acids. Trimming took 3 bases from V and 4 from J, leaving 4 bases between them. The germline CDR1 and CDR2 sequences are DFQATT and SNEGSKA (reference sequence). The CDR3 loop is CSASAYNEQFF. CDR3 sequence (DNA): TGCAGTGCTAGTGCTTACAATGAGCAGTTCTTC.

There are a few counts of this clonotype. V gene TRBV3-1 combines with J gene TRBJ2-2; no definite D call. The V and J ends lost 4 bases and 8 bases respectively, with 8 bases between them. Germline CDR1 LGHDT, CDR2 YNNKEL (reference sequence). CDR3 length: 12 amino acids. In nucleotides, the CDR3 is TGTGCCAGCAGCCGCGGACCGGGGGAGCTGTTTTTT. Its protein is CASSRGPGELFF.

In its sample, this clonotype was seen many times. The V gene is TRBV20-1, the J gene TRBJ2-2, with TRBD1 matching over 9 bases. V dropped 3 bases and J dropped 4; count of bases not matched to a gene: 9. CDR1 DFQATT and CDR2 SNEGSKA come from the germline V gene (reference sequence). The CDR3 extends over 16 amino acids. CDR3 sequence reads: CSARIRDRVVTGELFF. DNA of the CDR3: TGCAGTGCTAGGATCCGGGACAGGGTGGTCACCGGGGAGCTGTTTTTT.

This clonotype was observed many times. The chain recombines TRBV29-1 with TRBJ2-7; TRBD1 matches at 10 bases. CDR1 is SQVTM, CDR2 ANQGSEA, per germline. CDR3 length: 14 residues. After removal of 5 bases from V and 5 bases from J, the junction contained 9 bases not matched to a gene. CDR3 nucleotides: TGCAGCGTTCCGGTTCAGGACAGGGGGGACGAGCAGTACTTC. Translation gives CSVPVQDRGDEQYF.